The T cell receptor (beta chain) described here comes from a study of shared clonotypes between healthy human individuals. Study results and limitations: Naive subsets usually exceeded memory subsets in estimated richness. What limited the represented genetic and exposure-history diversity was the small number of donors.

Profiled with immunoSEQ multiplex PCR; TCRdb holds only in-frame clones, not every one. The sample holds nearly 1,000,000 clones, 76% seen once. Recent vaccinations or acute infections were absent in the healthy HIV-negative adult donors. Regarding this clone: What it binds is not known.

Material for sequencing was memory CD4+ T cells sorted from blood. Subset reported: CD45RA-negative fraction. The source of this sequence is a man in his late teens or twenties in good health.

CDR3 loop: CASSLQADQPQHF. In DNA, the CDR3 is TGTGCCAGCAGCTTACAGGCCGATCAGCCCCAGCATTTT. The chain uses TRBV7-9 and TRBJ1-5; D unresolved. The V end was cut by 2 bases, the J end by 5 bases, with 7 bases between. Germline V CDR1 and CDR2: SEHNR, FQNEAQ (reference sequence). The CDR3 sequence is 13 residues long.